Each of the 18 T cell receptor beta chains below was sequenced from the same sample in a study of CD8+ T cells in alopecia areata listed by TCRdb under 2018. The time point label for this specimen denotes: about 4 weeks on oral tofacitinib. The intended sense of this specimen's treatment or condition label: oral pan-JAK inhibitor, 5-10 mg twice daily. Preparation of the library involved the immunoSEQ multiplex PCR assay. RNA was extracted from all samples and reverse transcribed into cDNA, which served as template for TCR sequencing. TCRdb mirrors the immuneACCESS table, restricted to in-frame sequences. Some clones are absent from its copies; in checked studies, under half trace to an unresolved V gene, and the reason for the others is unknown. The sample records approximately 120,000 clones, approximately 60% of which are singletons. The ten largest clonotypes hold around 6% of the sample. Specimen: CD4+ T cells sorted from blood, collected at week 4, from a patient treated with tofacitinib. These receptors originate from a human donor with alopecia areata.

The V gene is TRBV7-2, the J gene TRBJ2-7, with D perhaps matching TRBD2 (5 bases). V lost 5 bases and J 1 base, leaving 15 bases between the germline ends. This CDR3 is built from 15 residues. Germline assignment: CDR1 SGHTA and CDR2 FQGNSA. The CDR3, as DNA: TGTGCCAGCAGCCCGACCTGGGGAGTTTCCTACGAGCAGTACTTC. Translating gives CASSPTWGVSYEQYF.

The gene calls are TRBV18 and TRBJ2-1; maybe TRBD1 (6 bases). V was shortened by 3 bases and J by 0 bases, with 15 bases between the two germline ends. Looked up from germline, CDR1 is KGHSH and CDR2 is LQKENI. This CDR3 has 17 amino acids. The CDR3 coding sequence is TGTGCCAGCTCACCTCAAAGGGGGTCTAGCTCCTACAATGAGCAGTTCTTC. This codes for CASSPQRGSSSYNEQFF.

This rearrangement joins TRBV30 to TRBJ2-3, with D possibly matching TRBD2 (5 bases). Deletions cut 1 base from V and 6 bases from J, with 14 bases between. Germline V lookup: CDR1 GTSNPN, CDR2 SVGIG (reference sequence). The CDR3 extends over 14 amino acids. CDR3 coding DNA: TGTGCCTGGAGTGAGGCCCCCGGGGTGGATACGCAGTATTTT. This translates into CAWSEAPGVDTQYF.

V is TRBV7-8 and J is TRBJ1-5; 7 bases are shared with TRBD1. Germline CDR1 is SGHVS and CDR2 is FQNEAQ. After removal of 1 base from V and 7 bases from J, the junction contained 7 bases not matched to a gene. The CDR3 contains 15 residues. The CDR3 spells CASSLGQGTGQPQHF. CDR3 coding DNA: TGTGCCAGCAGCTTAGGACAGGGTACAGGCCAGCCCCAGCATTTT.

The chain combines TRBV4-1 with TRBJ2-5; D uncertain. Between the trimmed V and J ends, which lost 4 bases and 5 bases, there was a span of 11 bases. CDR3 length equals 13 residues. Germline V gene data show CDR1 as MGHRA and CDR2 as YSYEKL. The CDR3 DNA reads TGCGCCAGCAGCCTTGGGGTGGGGGAGACCCAGTACTTC. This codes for CASSLGVGETQYF.

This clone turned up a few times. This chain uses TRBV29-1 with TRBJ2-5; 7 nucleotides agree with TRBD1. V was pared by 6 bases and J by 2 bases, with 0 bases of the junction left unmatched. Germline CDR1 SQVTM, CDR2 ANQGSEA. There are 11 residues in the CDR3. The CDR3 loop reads CSVQGQETQYF. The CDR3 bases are TGCAGCGTACAGGGGCAAGAGACCCAGTACTTC.

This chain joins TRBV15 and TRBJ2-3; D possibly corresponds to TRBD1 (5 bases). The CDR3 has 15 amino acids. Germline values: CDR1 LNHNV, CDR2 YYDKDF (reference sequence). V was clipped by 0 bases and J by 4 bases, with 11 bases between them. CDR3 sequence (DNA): TGTGCCACCAGCAGAGACTCGACAGACCCAGATACGCAGTATTTT. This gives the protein CATSRDSTDPDTQYF. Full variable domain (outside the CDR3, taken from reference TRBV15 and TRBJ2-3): DAMVIQNPRYQVTQFGKPVTLSCSQTLNHNVMYWYQQKSSQAPKLLFHYYDKDFNNEADTPDNFQSRRPNTSFCFLDIRSPGLGDTAMYLCATSRDSTDPDTQYFGPGTRLTVL.

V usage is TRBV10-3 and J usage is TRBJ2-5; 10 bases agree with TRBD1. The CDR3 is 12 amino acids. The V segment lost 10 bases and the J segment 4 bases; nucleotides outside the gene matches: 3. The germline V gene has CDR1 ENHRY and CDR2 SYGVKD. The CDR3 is CATRQGAETQYF. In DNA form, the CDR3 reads TGTGCCACGCGACAGGGGGCAGAGACCCAGTACTTC.

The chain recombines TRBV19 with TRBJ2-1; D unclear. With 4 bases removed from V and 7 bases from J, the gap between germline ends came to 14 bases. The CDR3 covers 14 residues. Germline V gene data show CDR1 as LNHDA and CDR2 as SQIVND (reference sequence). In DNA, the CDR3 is TGTGCCAGTAGTAAAATGAACAATAGGAATGAGCAGTTCTTC. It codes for CASSKMNNRNEQFF.

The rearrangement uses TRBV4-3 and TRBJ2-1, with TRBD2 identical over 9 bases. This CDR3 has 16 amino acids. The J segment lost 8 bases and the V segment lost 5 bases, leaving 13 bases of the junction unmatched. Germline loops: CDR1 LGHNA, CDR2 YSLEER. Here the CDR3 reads CASSYGGASGVHEQFF. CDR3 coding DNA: TGCGCCAGCAGCTACGGGGGAGCTAGCGGGGTCCATGAGCAGTTCTTC.

The CDR3 coding sequence is TGCAGCGTTGTGTTGACCTACGAGCAGTACTTC. It translates to CSVVLTYEQYF. This chain joins TRBV29-1 and TRBJ2-7; D ambiguous. Trimming removed 4 bases at V and 2 bases at J, with 6 bases between. CDR1 is SQVTM and CDR2 is ANQGSEA in the germline V gene. This CDR3 has 11 residues.

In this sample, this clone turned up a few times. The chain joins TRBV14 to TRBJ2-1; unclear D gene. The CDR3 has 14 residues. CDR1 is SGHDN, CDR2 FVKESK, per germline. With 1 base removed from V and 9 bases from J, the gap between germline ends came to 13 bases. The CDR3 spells CASSQGVGLIEQFF. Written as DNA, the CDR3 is TGTGCCAGCAGCCAAGGAGTGGGCCTTATTGAGCAGTTCTTC. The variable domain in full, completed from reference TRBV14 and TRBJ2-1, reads EAGVTQFPSHSVIEKGQTVTLRCDPISGHDNLYWYRRVMGKEIKFLLHFVKESKQDESGMPNNRFLAERTGGTYSTLKVQPAELEDSGVYFCASSQGVGLIEQFFGPGTRLTVL.

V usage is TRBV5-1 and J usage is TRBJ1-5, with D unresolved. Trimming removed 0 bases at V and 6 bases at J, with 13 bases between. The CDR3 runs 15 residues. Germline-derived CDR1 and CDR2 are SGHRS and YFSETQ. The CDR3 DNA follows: TGCGCCAGCAGCTTGGTTGGGGAGATGGGTCAGCCCCAGCATTTT. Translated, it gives CASSLVGEMGQPQHF. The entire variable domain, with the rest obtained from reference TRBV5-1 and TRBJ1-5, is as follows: KAGVTQTPRYLIKTRGQQVTLSCSPISGHRSVSWYQQTPGQGLQFLFEYFSETQRNKGNFPGRFSGRQFSNSRSEMNVSTLELGDSALYLCASSLVGEMGQPQHFGDGTRLSIL.

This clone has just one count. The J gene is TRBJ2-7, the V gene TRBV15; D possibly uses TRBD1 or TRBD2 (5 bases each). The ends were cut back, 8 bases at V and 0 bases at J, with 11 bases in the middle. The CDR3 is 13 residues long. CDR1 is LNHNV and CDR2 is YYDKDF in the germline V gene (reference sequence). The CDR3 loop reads CATGAGLSYEQYF. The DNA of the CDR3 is TGTGCCACCGGGGCAGGACTCTCCTACGAGCAGTACTTC.

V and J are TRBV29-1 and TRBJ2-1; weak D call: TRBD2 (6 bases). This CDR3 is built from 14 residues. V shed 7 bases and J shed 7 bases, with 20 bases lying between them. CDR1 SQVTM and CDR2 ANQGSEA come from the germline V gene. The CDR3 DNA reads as TGCAGCGCCGAAGGTGGGGGGAGTGGGAATGAGCAGTTCTTC. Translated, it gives CSAEGGGSGNEQFF.

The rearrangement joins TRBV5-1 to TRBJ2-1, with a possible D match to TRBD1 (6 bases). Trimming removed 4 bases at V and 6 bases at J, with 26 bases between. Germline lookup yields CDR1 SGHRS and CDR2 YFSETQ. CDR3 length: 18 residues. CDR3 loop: CASSGRGAVRQEANEQFF. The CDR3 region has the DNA TGCGCCAGCAGCGGGAGAGGGGCGGTGAGACAGGAGGCCAATGAGCAGTTCTTC. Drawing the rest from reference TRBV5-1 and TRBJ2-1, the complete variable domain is KAGVTQTPRYLIKTRGQQVTLSCSPISGHRSVSWYQQTPGQGLQFLFEYFSETQRNKGNFPGRFSGRQFSNSRSEMNVSTLELGDSALYLCASSGRGAVRQEANEQFFGPGTRLTVL.

This CDR3 reads CAWSPGVRGYNEQFF. The CDR3 region has the DNA TGTGCCTGGAGTCCGGGGGTCCGGGGTTACAATGAGCAGTTCTTC. This rearrangement joins TRBV30 to TRBJ2-1; the D gene is possibly TRBD2 (6 bases). The CDR3 length is 15 residues. Trimming pared 2 bases from V and 4 bases from J, leaving 15 bases between. Germline CDR1 reads GTSNPN; CDR2 reads SVGIG (reference sequence).

The CDR3 loop is CASSADRANNEQFF. The CDR3 region has the DNA TGTGCCAGCAGCGCCGACAGGGCCAATAATGAGCAGTTCTTC. The chain recombines TRBV7-2 with TRBJ2-1, with 7 bases identical to TRBD1. V lost 5 bases, J lost 7 bases, and 8 bases stayed unmatched. Germline V CDR1 and CDR2: SGHTA, FQGNSA. The CDR3 is 14 amino acids.